The T cell receptor (beta chain) under discussion was sequenced for a study of blood T cell repertoires in COVID-19. Study-wide context: Researchers got acute and convalescent COVID-19 samples from the United States, Italy and Spain.

Germline values: CDR1 MDHEN, CDR2 SYDVKM. Trimming cost V 10 bases and J 2 bases, with 16 bases left between them. The CDR3 covers 14 residues. Participants came from about two dozen US areas, aged about 18 to 95 years. Clinical history as reported by participants underpinned cohort assignment. As originally analysed: The authors estimated nucleated cell counts from reference gene primer amplification. TCRdb's copy holds only in-frame clones and misses some; the assay was immunoSEQ multiplex PCR. V and J calls and clone size are given by that table; D and trimming were obtained from the DNA. The sample holds roughly 200,000 clones; roughly 87% are singletons and the top ten take about 2.1%.

The clonotype originates from a woman aged 40 to 55 with acute COVID-19. Sequenced: PBMCs or T cells enriched from blood (not recorded which). The chain is built from TRBV28 and TRBJ2-3, with D possibly being TRBD2 (6 bases). The CDR3 bases are TGTGCCATCGGGAGCCAGCCAGACACAGATACGCAGTATTTT. This encodes CAIGSQPDTDTQYF.